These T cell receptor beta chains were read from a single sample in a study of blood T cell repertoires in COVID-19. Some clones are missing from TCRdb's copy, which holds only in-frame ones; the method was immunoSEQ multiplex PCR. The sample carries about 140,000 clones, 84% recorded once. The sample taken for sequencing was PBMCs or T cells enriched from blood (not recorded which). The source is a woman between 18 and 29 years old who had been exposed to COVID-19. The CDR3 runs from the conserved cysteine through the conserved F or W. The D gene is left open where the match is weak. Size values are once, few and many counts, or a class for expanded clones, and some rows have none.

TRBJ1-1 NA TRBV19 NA CASSPRAGNTEAFF TGTGCCAGTAGTCCGCGGGCGGGGAACACTGAAGCTTTCTTT
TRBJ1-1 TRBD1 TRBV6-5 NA CASSSQGALTEAFF TGTGCCAGCAGTTCCCAGGGGGCGCTTACTGAAGCTTTCTTT
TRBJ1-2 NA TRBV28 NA CASSPGILRNYGYTF TGTGCCAGCAGTCCCGGGATTCTGAGGAACTATGGCTACACCTTC
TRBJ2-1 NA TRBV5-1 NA CASSNPSSYNEQFF TGCGCCAGCAGTAACCCCAGCTCCTACAATGAGCAGTTCTTC
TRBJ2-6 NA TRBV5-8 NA CASSSTQGMYSGANVLTF TGTGCCAGCAGCTCGACACAGGGAATGTACTCTGGGGCCAACGTCCTGACTTTC
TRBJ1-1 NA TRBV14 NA CASSRLSRGGTEAFF TGTGCCAGCAGCCGCCTTTCGCGCGGGGGCACTGAAGCTTTCTTT
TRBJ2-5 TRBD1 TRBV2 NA CASGSPGQAFGTQYF TGTGCCAGCGGTTCGCCGGGACAGGCCTTCGGGACCCAGTACTTC
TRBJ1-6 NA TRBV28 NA CARSGIFNSPLHF TGTGCCAGGTCCGGGATTTTTAATTCACCCCTCCACTTT
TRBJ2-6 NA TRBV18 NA CASSPPLWVRLGNSSGANVLTF TGTGCCAGCTCACCACCACTGTGGGTGCGTTTAGGAAACAGCTCTGGGGCCAACGTCCTGACTTTC
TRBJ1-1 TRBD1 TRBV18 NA CASSPLRTGDHVFF TGTGCCAGCTCACCCCTAAGGACAGGGGATCACGTTTTCTTT
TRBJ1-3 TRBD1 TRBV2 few CARRAGTGSGNTIYF TGTGCCAGGAGAGCCGGGACAGGCTCTGGAAACACCATATATTTT
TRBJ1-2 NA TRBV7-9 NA CASIHSSVRSGYTF TGTGCCAGCATCCACAGTAGTGTTAGAAGTGGCTACACCTTC
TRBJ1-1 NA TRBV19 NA CASRMGGTNTEAFF TGTGCCAGTAGGATGGGGGGGACGAACACTGAAGCTTTCTTT
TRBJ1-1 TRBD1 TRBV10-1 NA CASRETGGTEAFF TGCGCCAGCAGGGAAACAGGGGGCACTGAAGCTTTCTTT
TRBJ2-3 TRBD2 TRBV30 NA CAWQAGGTDTQYF TGTGCCTGGCAGGCGGGGGGGACAGATACGCAGTATTTT
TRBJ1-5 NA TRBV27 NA CASSLSRRGGNQPQHF TGTGCCAGCAGTTTAAGTCGGAGGGGAGGAAATCAGCCCCAGCATTTT
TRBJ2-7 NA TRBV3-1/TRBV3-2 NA CASSQGTTYEQYF TGTGCCAGCAGCCAAGGAACTACCTACGAGCAGTACTTC
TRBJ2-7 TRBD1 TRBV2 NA CASSDTGQGNEQYF TGTGCCAGCAGTGACACGGGACAGGGAAACGAGCAGTACTTC
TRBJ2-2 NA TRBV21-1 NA CASSTGELFF TGTGCCAGCAGCACTGGGGAGCTGTTTTTT
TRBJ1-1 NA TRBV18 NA CASSPGQDTEAFF TGTGCCAGCTCACCAGGTCAGGACACTGAAGCTTTCTTT
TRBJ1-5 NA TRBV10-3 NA CAISENLGAGQPQHF TGTGCCATCAGTGAGAACTTGGGGGCCGGGCAGCCCCAGCATTTT
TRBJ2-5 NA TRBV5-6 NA CASSLRQPLAQYF TGTGCCAGCAGCTTGAGACAGCCCTTGGCCCAGTACTTC
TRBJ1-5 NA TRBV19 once CASSTREGFNQPQHF TGTGCCAGTAGTACCCGGGAAGGGTTCAATCAGCCCCAGCATTTT
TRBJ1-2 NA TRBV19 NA CASSSSVGTPYGYTF TGTGCCAGTAGCTCATCAGTCGGGACACCCTATGGCTACACCTTC
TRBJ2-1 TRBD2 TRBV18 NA CASSPRPPGGLAGNEQFF TGTGCCAGCTCACCAAGACCCCCCGGGGGACTAGCGGGTAATGAGCAGTTCTTC
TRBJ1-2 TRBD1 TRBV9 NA CASRPQGGGYTF TGTGCCAGCAGGCCCCAGGGGGGTGGCTACACCTTC
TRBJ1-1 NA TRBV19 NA CASSPPGEQISEAFF TGTGCCAGTAGTCCCCCGGGAGAACAGATCAGTGAAGCTTTCTTT
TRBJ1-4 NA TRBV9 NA CASSPTGTTNEKLFF TGTGCCAGCAGCCCCACAGGGACCACTAATGAAAAACTGTTTTTT
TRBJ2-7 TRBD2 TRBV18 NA CASSPPHRASGYEQYF TGTGCCAGCTCACCACCCCACCGGGCTAGCGGCTACGAGCAGTACTTC
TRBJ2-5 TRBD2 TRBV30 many CAWSGLAGVGTQYF TGTGCCTGGAGCGGGCTAGCGGGAGTGGGGACCCAGTACTTC
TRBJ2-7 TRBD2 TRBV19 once CASSIRDYTYEQYF TGTGCCAGTAGTATCCGGGACTATACCTACGAGCAGTACTTC
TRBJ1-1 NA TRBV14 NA CASSQVRGENTEAFF TGTGCCAGCAGCCAAGTACGAGGAGAGAACACTGAAGCTTTCTTT
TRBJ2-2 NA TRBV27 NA CASSLGQYTGELFF TGTGCCAGCAGTTTAGGACAGTACACCGGGGAGCTGTTTTTT
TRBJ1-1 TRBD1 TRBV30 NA CAWSVKDRAAGAFF TGTGCCTGGAGTGTAAAGGACAGGGCGGCTGGAGCTTTCTTT
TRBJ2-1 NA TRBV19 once CASSIDLEQGNEQFF TGTGCCAGTAGTATAGACTTGGAACAGGGAAATGAGCAGTTCTTC
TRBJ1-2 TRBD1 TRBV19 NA CASSNDRGVFGYTF TGTGCCAGTAGTAACGACAGGGGGGTCTTTGGCTACACCTTC
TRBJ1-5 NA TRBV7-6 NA CASSLASGLNQPQHF TGTGCCAGCAGCTTAGCGAGCGGGCTCAATCAGCCCCAGCATTTT
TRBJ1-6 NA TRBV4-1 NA CASSHPGDSPLHF TGCGCCAGCAGCCACCCAGGTGATTCACCCCTCCACTTT
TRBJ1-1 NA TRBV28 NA CASSLGGGVTEAFF TGTGCCAGCAGTTTAGGGGGAGGGGTCACTGAAGCTTTCTTT
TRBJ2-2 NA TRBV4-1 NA CASSQGTANTGELFF TGCGCCAGCAGCCAAGGGACAGCGAACACCGGGGAGCTGTTTTTT
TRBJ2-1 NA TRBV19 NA CASSAPWGRESGVSYNEQFF TGTGCCAGTAGTGCCCCTTGGGGCAGGGAAAGTGGGGTTTCCTACAATGAGCAGTTCTTC
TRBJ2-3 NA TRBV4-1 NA CASSQVPGTDTQYF TGCGCCAGCAGCCAAGTCCCGGGAACAGATACGCAGTATTTT
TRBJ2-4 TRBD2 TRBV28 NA CASLAGGLAKNIQYF TGTGCCAGCCTAGCGGGAGGGCTAGCCAAAAACATTCAGTACTTC
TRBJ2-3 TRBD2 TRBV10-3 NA CAIRPSLAGGADTQYF TGTGCCATCAGGCCATCACTAGCGGGAGGAGCAGATACGCAGTATTTT
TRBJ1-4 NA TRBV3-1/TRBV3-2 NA CASSQTVNEKLFF TGTGCCAGCAGCCAGACAGTTAATGAAAAACTGTTTTTT
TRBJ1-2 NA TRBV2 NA CASSEGGHQANYGYTF TGTGCCAGCAGTGAAGGAGGGCATCAAGCTAACTATGGCTACACCTTC
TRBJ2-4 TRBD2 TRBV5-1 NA CASSPAGYQGTSGNVKNIQYF TGCGCCAGCAGCCCAGCAGGGTACCAGGGGACTAGCGGAAACGTGAAAAACATTCAGTACTTC
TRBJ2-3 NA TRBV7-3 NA CASSLQGGTQYF TGTGCCAGCAGCCTCCAGGGGGGTACGCAGTATTTT
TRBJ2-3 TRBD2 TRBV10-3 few CAISEGAGGPFGTDTQYF TGTGCCATCAGTGAGGGGGCGGGAGGGCCGTTTGGGACAGATACGCAGTATTTT
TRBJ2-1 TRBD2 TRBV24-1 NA CATSDWGGMSSYNEQFF TGTGCCACCAGTGATTGGGGAGGGATGAGCTCCTACAATGAGCAGTTCTTC
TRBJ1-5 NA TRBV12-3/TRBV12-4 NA CASSLGGQPQHF TGTGCCAGCAGTTTAGGCGGGCAGCCCCAGCATTTT
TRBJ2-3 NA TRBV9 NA CASSDKAGNTDTQYF TGTGCCAGCAGTGACAAGGCGGGAAACACAGATACGCAGTATTTT
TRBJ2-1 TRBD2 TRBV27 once CASTPSGRALNEQFF TGTGCCAGCACGCCTAGCGGGAGGGCCTTGAATGAGCAGTTCTTC
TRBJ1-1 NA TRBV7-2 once CASSLKFGTLGGSGAFF TGTGCCAGCAGCTTAAAGTTTGGGACCCTTGGGGGGTCGGGGGCTTTCTTT
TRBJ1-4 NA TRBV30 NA CAWSQQLTNEKLFF TGTGCCTGGAGTCAACAGTTAACTAATGAAAAACTGTTTTTT
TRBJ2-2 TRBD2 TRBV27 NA CASSFWDYVNTGELFF TGTGCCAGCAGTTTTTGGGACTACGTAAACACCGGGGAGCTGTTTTTT
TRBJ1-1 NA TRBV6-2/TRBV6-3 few CASSYTTLGNTEAFF TGTGCCAGCAGTTACACGACACTCGGGAACACTGAAGCTTTCTTT
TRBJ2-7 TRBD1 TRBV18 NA CASSPGTGIYEQYF TGTGCCAGCTCACCCGGGACAGGGATCTACGAGCAGTACTTC
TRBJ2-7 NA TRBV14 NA CASSYYKEQYF TGTGCCAGCAGCTACTACAAAGAGCAGTACTTC